This T cell receptor (beta chain) was recovered during a study of control samples from healthy donors and cancer patients. Clones were read by immunoSEQ multiplex PCR, and TCRdb kept only the in-frame ones, dropping some. The top ten clones hold 2.5% to 3.5% of a sample with around 100,000 clones, roughly 92% of them seen once. The sequence came from a human donor in good health. The donor label of this sample is uncertain. The sample taken for sequencing was blood.

Written as DNA, the CDR3 is TGTGCCAGCAGCCACCCAGGGGGAAACACCATATATTTT. It is translated as CASSHPGGNTIYF. The rearrangement uses TRBV11-2 and TRBJ1-3, with a weak D call TRBD1 (5 bases). Between the trimmed V and J ends, which lost 5 bases and 4 bases, there was a span of 9 bases. The CDR3 totals 13 residues. CDR1 and CDR2 (germline): SGHAT, FQNNGV.